One and the same sample provided the 19 T cell receptor beta chains below, sequenced in a study of T-cell reconstitution after alpha-beta-depleted transplantation in children. Unique molecular identifiers tagged the TCRbeta library. Via MiXCR, TCRdb re-called the PCR reads, giving one row per CDR3 protein. The repertoire holds fewer than 700,000 distinct CDR3 sequences, approximately 12% seen once, with over 2% in the top ten. The sequencing used PBMCs, mostly from graft donor cells, collected 360 days after TCRalphabeta/CD19-depleted stem cell transplant. The receptor source for this set is a male patient aged 10-17 years who had a stem cell transplant for acute myeloid leukemia, so the T cells may come from the graft donor.

The chain joins TRBV7-2 to TRBJ2-7, with unresolved D. The CDR3 has 15 amino acids. With 3 bases removed from V and 3 bases from J, the gap between germline ends came to 15 bases. CDR1 SGHTA and CDR2 FQGNSA come from the germline V gene. CDR3 residues: CASSLIEQPFYEQYF. CDR3 sequence (DNA): TGTGCCAGCAGCTTGATCGAGCAGCCTTTCTACGAGCAGTACTTC.

This clonotype was counted at least ten times. Written as DNA, the CDR3 is TGTGCCAGCAGTTACGTAGGCCTAACTGAAGCTTTCTTT. Translation: CASSYVGLTEAFF. The V call is TRBV6-2 or TRBV6-3, the J call TRBJ1-1, with D unclear. Looked up from germline, CDR1 is MNHEY and CDR2 is SVGEGT. Trimming left V 2 bases short and J 5 bases short, with 9 bases between. The CDR3 spans 13 residues.

This chain uses TRBV7-6 with TRBJ1-3; 7 bases are a match to TRBD1. Germline CDR1 and CDR2: SGHVS and FNYEAQ. The V segment lost 6 bases and the J segment 4 bases; nucleotides outside the gene matches: 9. The CDR3 runs 15 residues. CDR3 residues: CASSRSTGEGNTIYF. The CDR3 DNA is TGTGCCAGCAGTCGGAGCACAGGGGAGGGAAACACCATATATTTT.

This clonotype was seen only a few times. This chain joins TRBV9 and TRBJ2-2; D gene unclear. The V end was cut by 0 bases, the J end by 4 bases, with 10 bases between. The CDR3 is 15 amino acids. The germline V gene encodes CDR1 SGDLS and CDR2 YYNGEE. The CDR3 DNA reads TGTGCCAGCAGCGTAGAGATAGGGCTCACCGGGGAGCTGTTTTTT. As protein: CASSVEIGLTGELFF.

The V and J genes are TRBV20-1 and TRBJ2-3; a possible D gene is TRBD2 (5 bases). Germline CDR1 DFQATT, CDR2 SNEGSKA (reference sequence). The CDR3 consists of 15 residues. V lost 0 bases and J 0 bases, leaving 10 bases between the germline ends. The CDR3 region is CSARDVARSTDTQYF. DNA for the CDR3: TGCAGTGCTAGAGATGTAGCGAGGAGCACAGATACGCAGTATTTT.

V and J are TRBV4-3 and TRBJ2-5; 8 bases agree with TRBD1. V gave up 3 bases and J gave up 5 bases; unmatched junction bases: 5. Per the germline V gene, CDR1 is LGHNA and CDR2 is YSLEER. The CDR3 consists of 14 residues. The DNA of the CDR3 is TGCGCCAGCAGCCATAACAGGGGGTTTGAGACCCAGTACTTC. As protein: CASSHNRGFETQYF.

This clonotype was observed a handful of times. The rearrangement links TRBV7-2 to TRBJ1-1, with a weak D call TRBD1 (5 bases). The germline V and J ends were trimmed by 3 bases and 7 bases, with 21 bases remaining between them. The germline V gene has CDR1 SGHTA and CDR2 FQGNSA. This CDR3 is 16 amino acids long. CDR3 bases: TGTGCCAGCAGCTTCATACCGGTGGGTAGGGGTTTTGAAGCTTTCTTT. Translating it yields CASSFIPVGRGFEAFF.

There are many counts of this clonotype. J is TRBJ2-7 and V is TRBV20-1; D not certain. CDR3 length: 13 residues. Germline V gene sequence: CDR1 DFQATT, CDR2 SNEGSKA (reference sequence). Trimming pared 4 bases from V and 5 bases from J, leaving 15 bases between. The CDR3 region is CSATPRSLHEQYF. The DNA of the CDR3 is TGCAGTGCTACCCCAAGAAGTCTGCACGAGCAGTACTTC.

This clonotype was seen once. The chain recombines TRBV28 with TRBJ2-7, with D possibly being TRBD1 or TRBD2 (7 bases each). Germline V gene data show CDR1 as MDHEN and CDR2 as SYDVKM. Trimming pared 1 base from V and 0 bases from J, leaving 22 bases between. This CDR3 has 19 residues. CDR3 in amino acids: CASSLSIRGLERDSYEQYF. The CDR3 DNA sequence: TGTGCCAGCAGTTTATCTATTAGGGGGCTGGAGCGGGACTCCTACGAGCAGTACTTC.

This clonotype has a count of ten or more. The chain links TRBV6-1 to TRBJ1-2; the D gene is possibly TRBD1 (5 bases). CDR1 is MNHNS, CDR2 SASEGT, per germline. This CDR3 has 15 amino acids. V shed 1 base and J shed 8 bases, with 17 bases lying between them. CDR3 DNA: TGTGCCAGCAGTGAAGGTAGCCAGGGCAGGTCGGGCTACACCTTC. This sequence encodes CASSEGSQGRSGYTF.

The chain has TRBV11-2 and TRBJ2-4; 13 bases fit TRBD2. Germline-derived CDR1 and CDR2 are SGHAT and FQNNGV. This CDR3 has 18 amino acids. V shed 0 bases, J shed 1 base, and the junction held 3 bases outside the gene matches. CDR3 region: CASSLEGTSGIAKNIQYF. CDR3 nucleotides: TGTGCCAGCAGCTTAGAAGGGACTAGCGGGATCGCCAAAAACATTCAGTACTTC.

With respect to this clonotype: No DNA is shown, since the ends of the CDR3 on it are uncertain; the CDR3 is the one TCRdb lists. This chain connects TRBV20-1 to TRBJ2-7; the table's D call TRBD2 went unverified against the DNA. CDR1 is DFQATT and CDR2 is SNEGSKA in the germline V gene (reference sequence). The CDR3 contains 16 residues when both ends are counted. CDR3 sequence reads: CSASFLAAGLSYEQYF.

The V call is TRBV4-2, the J call TRBJ1-2; D is perhaps TRBD1 (5 bases). The CDR3 consists of 14 residues. Trimming cost V 1 base and J 3 bases, with 9 bases left between them. The germline V gene has CDR1 LGHNA and CDR2 YNFKEQ. The CDR3: CASSQVGTDYGYTF. For the CDR3, the DNA is TGTGCCAGCAGCCAAGTGGGGACTGACTATGGCTACACCTTC.

V usage is TRBV28 and J usage is TRBJ1-1; D unresolved. The CDR3 consists of 15 residues. Looked up from germline, CDR1 is MDHEN and CDR2 is SYDVKM. Deletions cut 3 bases from V and 1 base from J, with 12 bases between. In nucleotides, the CDR3 is TGTGCCAGCAGTTTGACCCCAGGCCCGAACACTGAAGCTTTCTTT. Translating it yields CASSLTPGPNTEAFF.

This clonotype has ten or more counts. The CDR3 here is CSVEGERGRTDTQYF. The CDR3 bases are TGCAGCGTTGAAGGAGAGAGGGGGCGCACAGATACGCAGTATTTT. This chain uses TRBV29-1 with TRBJ2-3; 7 bases fit TRBD1. Germline V lookup: CDR1 SQVTM, CDR2 ANQGSEA. After removal of 1 base from V and 1 base from J, the junction contained 5 bases not matched to a gene. CDR3 length equals 15 residues.

This clonotype was found many times. The chain carries TRBV27 and TRBJ2-7, with D hard to call. Trimming stripped 5 bases from V and 7 bases from J, with 15 bases between. The length of the CDR3 is 13 residues. Per germline, CDR1 MNHEY and CDR2 SMNVEV (reference sequence). In DNA form, the CDR3 reads TGTGCCAGCAGTGAAGCAAGGCCATCAGAGCAGTACTTC. This sequence encodes CASSEARPSEQYF.

This clonotype was counted at least ten times. V gene TRBV21-1 combines with J gene TRBJ2-3; no DNA check was done on the table's D call, TRBD2. TRBV21-1 is a documented pseudogene. The CDR3 covers 14 residues. The CDR3 protein is CASLLAASTDTQYF. As DNA, the CDR3 is TGTGCCAGTCTACTAGCGGCGAGCACAGATACGCAGTATTTT.

This clonotype was seen many times. This chain links TRBV6-2 or TRBV6-3 with TRBJ2-7; the D gene is possibly TRBD2 (6 bases). The germline V gene encodes CDR1 MNHEY and CDR2 SVGEGT. The CDR3 loop spans 12 amino acids. The germline V and J ends were trimmed by 6 bases and 4 bases, with 10 bases remaining between them. The CDR3 bases are TGTGCCAGCAGCCGGGACTTGTACGAGCAGTACTTC. As protein: CASSRDLYEQYF.

This clonotype was observed a handful of times. The V gene is TRBV24-1, the J gene TRBJ2-5, with TRBD1 matching 8 bases. In germline, CDR1 is KGHDR, CDR2 SFDVKD. This CDR3 contains 13 residues. V gave up 7 bases and J gave up 4 bases; unmatched junction bases: 4. The CDR3 DNA reads as TGTGCCACCAGACCCACAGGGGGAGAGACCCAGTACTTC. Its translation is CATRPTGGETQYF.